These 26 T cell receptor beta chains were all obtained from the same sample, sequenced in a study of T cells in Graves' hyperthyroidism and ophthalmopathy. RNA transcripts yielded amplified TCR beta CDR3 regions. A set of HTBI primers served as the primers for a first-round RT-PCR of the TCR CDR3. One entry per CDR3 protein, called by TCRdb with MiXCR from the multiplex PCR reads. This table has some 720,000 distinct CDR3 sequences, about a sixth appearing once. Sequencing was carried out using blood. These receptors all come from a man aged 18 to 35 with Graves' hyperthyroidism.

The sample holds many counts of this clonotype. The chain links TRBV20-1 to TRBJ1-1; D unclear. Germline CDR1 DFQATT, CDR2 SNEGSKA (reference sequence). This CDR3 is 12 amino acids long. The germline V and J ends were trimmed by 4 bases and 1 base, with 7 bases remaining between them. CDR3: CSAIRANTEAFF. In DNA form, the CDR3 reads TGCAGTGCTATACGAGCGAACACTGAAGCTTTCTTT.

This clonotype was detected many times. The rearrangement joins TRBV27 to TRBJ2-1, with 7 bases identical to TRBD2. CDR3 length: 15 amino acids. After removal of 4 bases from V and 1 base from J, the junction contained 4 bases not matched to a gene. The germline V gene encodes CDR1 MNHEY and CDR2 SMNVEV (reference sequence). This CDR3 reads CASSYGGRSYNEQFF. As DNA, the CDR3 is TGTGCCAGCAGTTATGGCGGGAGATCCTACAATGAGCAGTTCTTC.

The J gene is TRBJ2-7, the V gene TRBV2, with 9 bases aligning to TRBD2. Germline values: CDR1 SNHLY, CDR2 FYNNEI. Losses at the gene ends were 6 bases for V and 2 bases for J; bases not matched to a gene: 5. The CDR3 totals 14 residues. The CDR3 bases are TGTGCCAGCAGAGTAGCGGGAGCGGCCTACGAGCAGTACTTC. Amino acid sequence: CASRVAGAAYEQYF.

The V and J genes are TRBV7-8 and TRBJ2-1, with D tentatively TRBD2 (5 bases). V shed 1 base and J shed 10 bases, with 11 bases lying between them. Germline V CDR1 and CDR2: SGHVS, FQNEAQ. CDR3 size: 13 residues. CDR3 protein: CASSLGELVEQFF. CDR3 nucleotide sequence: TGTGCCAGCAGCTTAGGGGAACTAGTCGAGCAGTTCTTC.

The rearrangement uses TRBV28 and TRBJ2-2; 7 positions match TRBD2. Per the germline V gene, CDR1 is MDHEN and CDR2 is SYDVKM. V lost 4 bases, J lost 7 bases, and 3 bases stayed unmatched. There are 13 residues in the CDR3. The CDR3 coding sequence is TGTGCCAGCAGTTCTGGGAGGGACGGGGAGCTGTTTTTT. Protein sequence: CASSSGRDGELFF.

This clonotype is a singleton in its sample. The chain uses TRBV20-1 and TRBJ1-5, with D possibly TRBD1 on 5 matching bases. The CDR3 runs to 13 residues. Germline CDR1 and CDR2: DFQATT and SNEGSKA (reference sequence). V was trimmed by 6 bases and J by 3 bases, leaving 12 bases between them. CDR3 protein: CSALREFNQPQHF. The CDR3 nucleotides are TGCAGTGCGCTCAGGGAGTTCAATCAGCCCCAGCATTTT.

The table lists this clonotype with a few counts. DNA for the CDR3: TGTGCCAGTAGTATACTCGGGCTAGCGGGAGTCGCGAGCTCCTACAATGAGCAGTTCTTC. Protein sequence: CASSILGLAGVASSYNEQFF. The chain has TRBV19 and TRBJ2-1, with 10 bases identical to TRBD2. This CDR3 region has 20 residues. Trimming removed 2 bases from V and 0 bases from J; junction bases left unmatched: 13. Germline V gene lookup returns CDR1 LNHDA and CDR2 SQIVND (reference sequence).

About this clonotype: A read error may explain this, as a much larger clone is one base away. J is TRBJ2-2 and V is TRBV7-9, with D unresolved. Between the trimmed V and J ends, which lost 1 base and 7 bases, there was a span of 7 bases. From germline, CDR1 is SEHNR and CDR2 FQNEAQ (reference sequence). This CDR3 has 13 residues. The CDR3 is CASSLDFIGELFF. DNA for the CDR3: TGTGCCAGCAGCTTAGATTTCATCGGGGAGCTGTTTTTT. Using reference TRBV7-9 and TRBJ2-2 for the parts outside the CDR3, the full variable domain is DTGVSQNPRHKITKRGQNVTFRCDPISEHNRLYWYRQTLGQGPEFLTYFQNEAQLEKSRLLSDRFSAERPKGSFSTLEIQRTEQGDSAMYLCASSLDFIGELFFGEGSRLTVL.

The sample holds many counts of this clonotype. The chain combines TRBV12-3 or TRBV12-4 with TRBJ2-7, with 9 bases fitting TRBD2. Trimming at V came to 1 base and at J to 5 bases, leaving 0 bases not matched to a gene. The CDR3 is 13 residues long. In DNA form, the CDR3 reads TGTGCCAGCAGTTTAGGCGGGAGGGACGAGCAGTACTTC. It codes for CASSLGGRDEQYF.

About this clonotype: A junction end diverges from the germline sequence, so it may reflect a read error. The chain employs TRBV28 and TRBJ2-1; no reliable D call. CDR3 length: 13 amino acids. The germline V gene encodes CDR1 MDHEN and CDR2 SYDVKM. CDR3 residues: CAGSLGRYNEQFF. The CDR3 DNA sequence: TGTGCCGGCAGTTTAGGTAGATACAATGAGCAGTTCTTC.

This clonotype showed up just a few times. The J gene is TRBJ2-2, the V gene TRBV19, with D perhaps matching TRBD2 (5 bases). Germline values: CDR1 LNHDA, CDR2 SQIVND (reference sequence). V gave up 10 bases and J gave up 7 bases, with 19 bases separating them. The CDR3 runs 14 residues. In nucleotides, the CDR3 is TGTGCCACCGACCCAGCGGAGGCCGGCGGGGAGCTGTTTTTT. Protein: CATDPAEAGGELFF.

The V gene is TRBV7-9, the J gene TRBJ1-6, with TRBD1 matching 8 bases. The V segment lost 1 base and the J segment 6 bases; nucleotides outside the gene matches: 11. The V gene's germline CDR1 is SEHNR and CDR2 FQNEAQ (reference sequence). The CDR3 sequence is 18 residues long. Here the CDR3 reads CASSLVAGGSSGNSPLHF. The CDR3 bases are TGTGCCAGCAGCTTAGTAGCAGGGGGCTCCTCTGGTAATTCACCCCTCCACTTT.

This clonotype was counted many times. This chain joins TRBV20-1 and TRBJ1-1; tentatively, D is TRBD1 (5 bases). Trimming took 5 bases from V and 1 from J, leaving 14 bases between them. Per the germline V gene, CDR1 is DFQATT and CDR2 is SNEGSKA (reference sequence). The CDR3 runs to 14 residues. The CDR3 sequence: CSAPPRTSNTEAFF. As DNA, the CDR3 is TGCAGTGCTCCCCCTCGGACATCGAACACTGAAGCTTTCTTT.

Only a few counts were recorded for this clonotype. The chain couples TRBV28 to TRBJ2-3, with 11 bases fitting TRBD2. V dropped 6 bases and J dropped 0; count of bases not matched to a gene: 11. Germline lookup yields CDR1 MDHEN and CDR2 SYDVKM. The length of the CDR3 is 18 residues. The CDR3 spells CASRTGTSGVTSTDTQYF. The CDR3 DNA sequence: TGTGCCAGCAGAACCGGGACTAGCGGAGTAACTAGCACAGATACGCAGTATTTT.

The CDR3 loop reads CSAPGDRGFSPLHF. The CDR3 nucleotides read TGCAGTGCCCCGGGTGACAGGGGTTTTTCACCCCTCCACTTT. V usage is TRBV20-1 and J usage is TRBJ1-6; 8 bases map to TRBD1. The CDR3 length is 14 residues. J was trimmed by 9 bases and V by 6 bases; bases with no gene match: 10. From germline, CDR1 is DFQATT and CDR2 SNEGSKA (reference sequence).

This chain links TRBV12-3 or TRBV12-4 with TRBJ1-2, with TRBD1 as a possible D gene (5 bases). The CDR3 has 12 amino acids. Trimming pared 3 bases from V and 8 bases from J, leaving 10 bases between. CDR3 amino acids: CASSFRGGGYTF. CDR3 sequence (DNA): TGTGCCAGCAGTTTTAGGGGCGGAGGCTACACCTTC.

This clonotype has a count of ten or more. CDR3 sequence reads: CASSGGGQGRTEAFF. In nucleotides, the CDR3 is TGTGCCAGCAGCGGCGGGGGGCAGGGGAGGACTGAAGCTTTCTTT. This chain links TRBV9 with TRBJ1-1, with a tentative D call TRBD1 (6 bases). The CDR3 sequence is 15 residues long. Germline V gene sequence: CDR1 SGDLS, CDR2 YYNGEE. V gave up 3 bases and J gave up 5 bases, with 17 bases separating them.

There are many counts of this clonotype. Written as DNA, the CDR3 is TGTGCCAGCAGTTTAATGGGATCTACTGAAGCTTTCTTT. Protein sequence: CASSLMGSTEAFF. The V gene is TRBV27, the J gene TRBJ1-1, with D unclear. This CDR3 is built from 13 residues. The germline V and J ends were trimmed by 2 bases and 5 bases, with 9 bases remaining between them. Germline V CDR1 and CDR2: MNHEY, SMNVEV (reference sequence).

The chain combines TRBV5-4 with TRBJ1-2, with D unclear. V lost 5 bases and J lost 3, with 17 bases in between. The germline CDR1 and CDR2 sequences are SGHNT and YYREEE (reference sequence). The CDR3 spans 15 residues. The CDR3 region has the DNA TGTGCCAGCAGTAAGAAGACTGGCGCGCACTATGGCTACACCTTC. This encodes CASSKKTGAHYGYTF.

As for this clonotype: The limits of the CDR3 on the DNA are not certain, so only TCRdb's listed CDR3 is given. The J gene is TRBJ2-5, the V gene TRBV11-2. The CDR3 length is 14 residues, termini included. Germline V gene sequence: CDR1 SGHAT, CDR2 FQNNGV. The CDR3: CASSRRLSLETQYF.

This clonotype was picked up many times. The gene calls are TRBV28 and TRBJ2-7, with unresolved D. CDR1 and CDR2 (germline): MDHEN, SYDVKM. Trimming left V 3 bases short and J 7 bases short, with 7 bases between. The CDR3 is 11 residues long. The CDR3 loop reads CASSFLREQYF. The CDR3 nucleotides read TGTGCCAGCAGTTTTCTAAGGGAGCAGTACTTC.

This clonotype was recorded at least ten times. The chain links TRBV27 to TRBJ1-1; 8 bases line up with TRBD1. The length of the CDR3 is 10 residues. The J segment lost 11 bases and the V segment lost 8 bases, leaving 4 bases of the junction unmatched. Per the germline V gene, CDR1 is MNHEY and CDR2 is SMNVEV (reference sequence). In DNA, the CDR3 is TGTGCCAGCCTACAGGGGGTTGCTTTCTTT. Its protein product is CASLQGVAFF.

The table lists this clonotype with a few counts. V is TRBV12-5 and J is TRBJ2-1, with 10 bases lining up with TRBD1. Germline assignment: CDR1 LGHNT and CDR2 FRNRAP. V dropped 9 bases and J dropped 6; count of bases not matched to a gene: 5. The CDR3 is 13 amino acids. The CDR3 loop reads CASGTGDSNEQFF. In nucleotides, the CDR3 is TGTGCTAGCGGGACAGGGGACTCCAATGAGCAGTTCTTC.

This clonotype was picked up many times. CDR3 sequence: CASSPQATQETQYF. CDR3 bases: TGTGCCAGCAGCCCACAGGCTACCCAAGAGACCCAGTACTTC. The chain joins TRBV28 to TRBJ2-5; D may be TRBD1 (5 bases). Between the trimmed V and J ends, which lost 6 bases and 1 base, there was a span of 12 bases. Per germline, CDR1 MDHEN and CDR2 SYDVKM. The CDR3 covers 14 residues.

The chain recombines TRBV19 with TRBJ2-2, with 9 bases fitting TRBD1. Trimming cost V 7 bases and J 3 bases; bases outside gene matches: 9. Germline-derived CDR1 and CDR2 are LNHDA and SQIVND (reference sequence). CDR3 length: 16 amino acids. Here the CDR3 DNA reads TGTGCCAGTAATCCTGGCGGGACAGGGCACACCGGGGAGCTGTTTTTT. Its protein is CASNPGGTGHTGELFF.

This clonotype occurred a few times. This chain connects TRBV9 to TRBJ2-1, with 11 nucleotides matching TRBD2. V trimming: 3 bases; J trimming: 10 bases; junction bases outside the gene matches: 9. The CDR3 sequence is 15 residues long. Germline V gives CDR1 SGDLS, CDR2 YYNGEE. In DNA, the CDR3 is TGTGCCAGCAGCGGGGGGACTAGCGGTATCTACGAGCAGTTCTTC. Translating it yields CASSGGTSGIYEQFF. Looking up the rest from reference TRBV9 and TRBJ2-1 gives the full variable domain: DSGVTQTPKHLITATGQRVTLRCSPRSGDLSVYWYQQSLDQGLQFLIQYYNGEERAKGNILERFSAQQFPDLHSELNLSSLELGDSALYFCASSGGTSGIYEQFFGPGTRLTVL.